This T cell receptor beta chain comes out of a study of blood T cell repertoires in COVID-19. Study at large: Sites across the United States, Italy and Spain contributed samples from acute and convalescent COVID-19.

Here immunoSEQ multiplex PCR was the method, and the copy in TCRdb shows in-frame clones only, minus some. Here the sample spans some 300,000 clones, 70% to 90% being singletons. V shed 4 bases, J shed 1 base, and the junction held 10 bases outside the gene matches. Germline CDR1 is SGHRS and CDR2 is YFSETQ. This CDR3 comprises 16 residues. The table lists this clone with a count of one. The sample comprised peripheral blood. This TCR was sampled from a woman aged 25 to 45 who had recovered from COVID-19. V usage is TRBV5-1 and J usage is TRBJ1-2; TRBD1 aligns across 7 bases. CDR3 region: CASSKGQELLNYGYTF. The CDR3 coding sequence is TGCGCCAGCAGCAAAGGACAGGAGCTACTTAACTATGGCTACACCTTC.